The 25 T cell receptor beta chains below were found in one sample sequenced in a study of STAT5B mutations in CD4+ large granular lymphocyte leukemia. TCRdb's table, derived via immunoSEQ multiplex PCR, lists solely in-frame clones and lacks some. The sample has about 32,000 clones, around 72% seen once. Specimen: CD4+ T cells from blood buffy coats. The receptors were gathered from a human donor in good health.

The chain has TRBV2 and TRBJ2-3; TRBD2 agrees at 8 bases. The CDR3 covers 16 residues. Germline V gene sequence: CDR1 SNHLY, CDR2 FYNNEI. The V gene end was trimmed by 4 bases and the J gene end by 1 base; junction bases not matched to a gene: 7. The DNA of the CDR3 is TGTGCCAGCAGTGTCGCCGGGACTAGGGGCACAGATACGCAGTATTTT. The encoded protein is CASSVAGTRGTDTQYF.

The chain carries TRBV15 and TRBJ2-1; 14 bases fit TRBD2. J lost 8 bases, V lost 0 bases, and 9 bases had no gene match. The CDR3 covers 18 residues. The germline CDR1 and CDR2 sequences are LNHNV and YYDKDF (reference sequence). The chain's CDR3 is CATSRDLTSGGAKDEQFF. The CDR3 nucleotides read TGTGCCACCAGCAGAGATTTGACTAGCGGGGGGGCTAAGGATGAGCAGTTCTTC.

This clone is a singleton in its sample. The V call is TRBV2, the J call TRBJ2-3, with 7 bases lining up with TRBD1. The CDR3 length is 15 residues. Germline V lookup: CDR1 SNHLY, CDR2 FYNNEI. V lost 2 bases, J lost 4 bases, and 6 bases stayed unmatched. CDR3 DNA sequence: TGTGCCAGCAGTGAAAACAGGGGATGGGCAGATACGCAGTATTTT. The encoded protein is CASSENRGWADTQYF.

The chain couples TRBV15 to TRBJ2-3, with D perhaps being TRBD1 or TRBD2 (6 bases each). Per the germline V gene, CDR1 is LNHNV and CDR2 is YYDKDF (reference sequence). CDR3 size: 14 residues. V lost 5 bases, J lost 4 bases, and 13 bases lay in between. The CDR3 region is CATSGGGNADTQYF. The DNA for the CDR3 is TGTGCCACCAGCGGAGGGGGGAATGCAGATACGCAGTATTTT.

The chain has TRBV7-3 and TRBJ2-1; 7 positions agree with TRBD2. This CDR3 is 12 amino acids long. V dropped 4 bases and J dropped 10; count of bases not matched to a gene: 4. Looked up from germline, CDR1 is SGHTA and CDR2 is FQGTGA. Here the CDR3 DNA reads TGTGCCAGCAGCTCGGCAGCGGGGGAGCAGTTCTTC. It specifies CASSSAAGEQFF.

V is TRBV19 and J is TRBJ1-1; D gene ambiguous. In germline, CDR1 is LNHDA, CDR2 SQIVND (reference sequence). The CDR3 loop spans 14 amino acids. Trimming cost V 4 bases and J 1 base, with 10 bases left between them. Here the CDR3 DNA reads TGTGCCAGTAGTACCTACGCTGGGAACACTGAAGCTTTCTTT. It yields the protein CASSTYAGNTEAFF.

This clone came up a few times. The chain is built from TRBV19 and TRBJ1-2; the D gene is possibly TRBD1 (5 bases). The CDR3 length is 15 residues. Germline values: CDR1 LNHDA, CDR2 SQIVND (reference sequence). The germline V and J ends were trimmed by 5 bases and 7 bases, with 20 bases remaining between them. CDR3 sequence reads: CASSRDSLMKSGYTF. CDR3 nucleotide sequence: TGTGCCAGTAGTCGGGACTCCCTAATGAAGAGTGGCTACACCTTC. Using reference TRBV19 and TRBJ1-2 for the parts outside the CDR3, the full variable domain is DGGITQSPKYLFRKEGQNVTLSCEQNLNHDAMYWYRQDPGQGLRLIYYSQIVNDFQKGDIAEGYSVSREKKESFPLTVTSAQKNPTAFYLCASSRDSLMKSGYTFGSGTRLTVV.

This chain links TRBV19 with TRBJ1-4, with D perhaps matching TRBD1 (5 bases). V was pared by 5 bases and J by 4 bases, with 5 bases between. CDR3 length equals 12 residues. The germline gives CDR1 LNHDA, CDR2 SQIVND (reference sequence). The CDR3 sequence: CASSDSNEKLFF. Here the CDR3 DNA reads TGTGCCAGTAGTGACAGTAATGAAAAACTGTTTTTT.

This chain joins TRBV5-5 and TRBJ1-2; 10 bases map to TRBD1. Germline lookup yields CDR1 SGHKS and CDR2 YYEKEE (reference sequence). With 4 bases clipped from V and 8 bases from J, the junction kept 14 bases outside the gene matches. The CDR3 totals 16 residues. The CDR3: CASSHHADRGRDGYTF. In nucleotides, the CDR3 is TGTGCCAGCAGCCACCACGCTGACAGGGGGCGAGACGGCTACACCTTC.

The chain is built from TRBV29-1 and TRBJ1-1; D uncertain. Germline loops: CDR1 SQVTM, CDR2 ANQGSEA. Deletions cut 5 bases from V and 0 bases from J, with 16 bases between. The CDR3 runs 15 residues. The CDR3 loop is CSVLKRGGLNTEAFF. CDR3 DNA sequence: TGCAGCGTTCTTAAACGTGGAGGTTTGAACACTGAAGCTTTCTTT.

The V and J genes are TRBV6-6 and TRBJ1-1; TRBD1 matches at 8 bases. This CDR3 region has 16 residues. Germline values: CDR1 MNHNY, CDR2 SVGAGI (reference sequence). Trimming at V came to 0 bases and at J to 6 bases, leaving 9 bases not matched to a gene. As DNA, the CDR3 is TGTGCCAGCAGTTACTCCGGGTCTTCCAGGGGGCCTGAAGCTTTCTTT. Translating it yields CASSYSGSSRGPEAFF.

This clone is a singleton in its sample. The chain recombines TRBV5-1 with TRBJ1-6; D might be TRBD1 (6 bases). The CDR3 is 15 amino acids. Germline V gene data show CDR1 as SGHRS and CDR2 as YFSETQ. The ends were cut back, 0 bases at V and 6 bases at J, with 10 bases in the middle. The CDR3 bases are TGCGCCAGCAGCTTGGAACAGGGCATTAATTCACCCCTCCACTTT. It translates to CASSLEQGINSPLHF.

The V gene is TRBV4-1, the J gene TRBJ1-1, with unresolved D. The CDR3 is made up of 14 amino acids. Trimming removed 0 bases from V and 8 bases from J, with 13 bases in between. Per the germline V gene, CDR1 is MGHRA and CDR2 is YSYEKL. The CDR3 coding sequence is TGCGCCAGCAGCCAAGATCATCCCGGTCTCGAAGCTTTCTTT. As protein: CASSQDHPGLEAFF.

This clone occurred a few times. V gene TRBV28 combines with J gene TRBJ1-2; 8 positions agree with TRBD1. V trimming: 7 bases; J trimming: 8 bases; junction bases outside the gene matches: 12. CDR1 is MDHEN, CDR2 SYDVKM, per germline. The CDR3 totals 14 residues. The CDR3 DNA reads TGTGCCAGCAATACCGGACAGGGATCGCGGGGCTACACCTTC. Its protein is CASNTGQGSRGYTF.

The V gene is TRBV5-8, the J gene TRBJ2-7, with TRBD1 matching 10 bases. Looked up from germline, CDR1 is SGHTS and CDR2 is YDEGEE. The CDR3 is made up of 14 amino acids. J lost 4 bases, V lost 0 bases, and 1 base had no gene match. In DNA, the CDR3 is TGTGCCAGCAGCTTGGGGGACAGGGGATACGAGCAGTACTTC. This codes for CASSLGDRGYEQYF.

Concerning this clone itself: One end of the junction is discordant with germline, which a read error may explain. V and J are TRBV4-2 and TRBJ1-1; D ambiguous. The CDR3 runs to 13 residues. Germline CDR1 LGHNA, CDR2 YNFKEQ. The CDR3 loop is CAGSQGAPTEAFF. The CDR3 DNA follows: TGTGCCGGCAGCCAAGGAGCACCCACTGAAGCTTTCTTT.

The rearrangement links TRBV28 to TRBJ1-2; tentative D call: TRBD1 (5 bases). The CDR3 is made up of 13 amino acids. V was cut by 2 bases and J by 7 bases, with 11 bases left in between. Germline loops: CDR1 MDHEN, CDR2 SYDVKM. The CDR3 DNA is TGTGCCAGCAGTTTAGAGGGGTTTAGTGGCTACACCTTC. This translates into CASSLEGFSGYTF.

The chain combines TRBV5-1 with TRBJ2-1; TRBD2 matches at 7 bases. The V gene end was trimmed by 4 bases and the J gene end by 4 bases; junction bases not matched to a gene: 2. CDR1 is SGHRS and CDR2 is YFSETQ in the germline V gene. This CDR3 comprises 13 residues. The CDR3 DNA sequence: TGCGCCAGCAGCCGGGACTATTACAATGAGCAGTTCTTC. Amino acid sequence: CASSRDYYNEQFF.

V and J are TRBV10-3 and TRBJ2-5; 7 nucleotides align to TRBD2. V lost 10 bases, J lost 3 bases, and 2 bases stayed unmatched. Germline CDR1 and CDR2: ENHRY and SYGVKD. CDR3 length equals 11 residues. For the CDR3, the DNA is TGTGCCACGCTAGCGGAAGAGACCCAGTACTTC. Its translation is CATLAEETQYF.

The chain combines TRBV21-1 with TRBJ1-2. TRBV21-1 is an annotated pseudogene. The CDR3 sequence is 12 residues long. The CDR3 nucleotides are TGTGCCAGCAGGAGGACGGTTTTTGGCTACACCTTC. Its protein is CASRRTVFGYTF.

On this clone: Germline is not matched at one junction end, which may reflect a read error. This chain links TRBV11-3 with TRBJ2-1, with D unresolved. The CDR3 totals 14 residues. Germline V lookup: CDR1 SGHNT, CDR2 YENEEA. Written as DNA, the CDR3 is TGTGCCAGCAGCCGCGACGCCTCCTTCAATGAGCAGTTCTTC. Protein: CASSRDASFNEQFF.

The genes are TRBV2 and TRBJ2-3; no firm D call. CDR1 and CDR2 from the germline V gene are SNHLY and FYNNEI. V was pared by 5 bases and J by 2 bases, with 11 bases between. The CDR3 is 14 residues long. The CDR3 sequence: CASSTMRSTDTQYF. DNA of the CDR3: TGTGCCAGCAGTACTATGAGGTCCACAGATACGCAGTATTTT.

The rearrangement uses TRBV5-1 and TRBJ2-1, with D perhaps TRBD1 (6 bases). The V gene's germline CDR1 is SGHRS and CDR2 YFSETQ. The CDR3 runs 15 residues. The germline V and J ends were trimmed by 0 bases and 9 bases, with 16 bases remaining between them. The CDR3 sequence is CASSLAEGGGTEQFF. The DNA of the CDR3 is TGCGCCAGCAGCTTGGCCGAAGGTGGGGGCACTGAGCAGTTCTTC. The whole variable domain, filled in from reference TRBV5-1 and TRBJ2-1, reads KAGVTQTPRYLIKTRGQQVTLSCSPISGHRSVSWYQQTPGQGLQFLFEYFSETQRNKGNFPGRFSGRQFSNSRSEMNVSTLELGDSALYLCASSLAEGGGTEQFFGPGTRLTVL.

This CDR3 reads CASSLGITGWGTEAFF. In DNA, the CDR3 is TGTGCCAGCAGCTTAGGGATTACAGGGTGGGGCACTGAAGCTTTCTTT. The J gene is TRBJ1-1, the V gene TRBV7-2; tentatively, D is TRBD1 (6 bases). Trimming stripped 1 base from V and 4 bases from J, with 16 bases between. The germline CDR1 and CDR2 sequences are SGHTA and FQGNSA. The CDR3 has 16 amino acids.

This sequence joins TRBV30 and TRBJ2-1; no clear D gene. The germline V and J ends were trimmed by 3 bases and 8 bases, with 11 bases remaining between them. This CDR3 is built from 12 residues. Germline values: CDR1 GTSNPN, CDR2 SVGIG (reference sequence). CDR3 DNA sequence: TGTGCCTGGAGCGCATCCCAGGATGAGCAGTTCTTC. This sequence encodes CAWSASQDEQFF.